A selection of T cell receptor beta chains follows, all from one sample in a study of shared clonotypes between healthy human individuals. Profiled with immunoSEQ multiplex PCR; TCRdb holds only in-frame clones, not every one. Of 900,000 to 1,200,000 clones detected, approximately 80% appear once; the ten largest clones hold 0.6% to 0.7%. The sample comprised memory CD4+ T cells from PBMCs. These receptors all come from a young man in good health. Some clones in this sample may be carry-over from other donors' samples. The CDR3 runs from the conserved cysteine through the conserved F or W. The D gene is left open where the match is weak. Size tells how often a clone was seen (once, few, many) or the class of an expanded clone, and some rows leave it out.

j_gene: TRBJ1-4; d_gene: NA; abundance: NA; v_gene: TRBV5-6; CDR3nt: TGTGCCGGCTCTAAGTTTGAGGTGGGCAGACGGGAAAAACTGTTTTTT; CDR3aa: CAGSKFEVGRREKLFF
j_gene: TRBJ1-1; d_gene: TRBD1; abundance: NA; v_gene: TRBV11-2; CDR3nt: TGTGCCAGCAGCTTGGGCAGGGGGAGTATGAACACTGAAGCTTTCTTT; CDR3aa: CASSLGRGSMNTEAFF
j_gene: TRBJ2-2; d_gene: NA; abundance: NA; v_gene: TRBV29-1; CDR3nt: TGCAGCGTTGCTCAGCTTGGGGGATCGAACACCGGGGAGCTGTTTTTT; CDR3aa: CSVAQLGGSNTGELFF
j_gene: TRBJ2-3; d_gene: NA; abundance: NA; v_gene: TRBV29-1; CDR3nt: TGCAGCACCTCCGGCGGGGCTAGCACAGATACGCAGTATTTT; CDR3aa: CSTSGGASTDTQYF
j_gene: TRBJ1-5; d_gene: NA; abundance: NA; v_gene: TRBV27; CDR3nt: TGTGCCAGCGGGTTCGCTAGGCCCCAGCATTTT; CDR3aa: CASGFARPQHF
j_gene: TRBJ2-2; d_gene: TRBD2; abundance: NA; v_gene: TRBV2; CDR3nt: TGTGCCAGCAGTGTGAGGCCTAGCGGGAACACCGGGGAGCTGTTTTTT; CDR3aa: CASSVRPSGNTGELFF
j_gene: TRBJ1-1; d_gene: NA; abundance: NA; v_gene: TRBV19; CDR3nt: TGTGCCAGTAATGGGGTGAACACTGAAGCTTTCTTT; CDR3aa: CASNGVNTEAFF
j_gene: TRBJ1-2; d_gene: NA; abundance: NA; v_gene: TRBV7-9; CDR3nt: TGTGCCAGCAGCTCACGGACAGCCTATGGCTACACCTTC; CDR3aa: CASSSRTAYGYTF
j_gene: TRBJ1-1; d_gene: NA; abundance: NA; v_gene: TRBV19; CDR3nt: TGTGCCAGTATTCGAGGGGACACTGAAGCTTTCTTT; CDR3aa: CASIRGDTEAFF
j_gene: TRBJ1-2; d_gene: NA; abundance: NA; v_gene: TRBV4-2; CDR3nt: TGTGCCAGCAGCCTTTCTGGGGACGGGACGGGGGTATATGGCTACACCTTC; CDR3aa: CASSLSGDGTGVYGYTF
j_gene: TRBJ1-2; d_gene: NA; abundance: few; v_gene: TRBV6-1; CDR3nt: TGTGCCAGCAGTGAGGGGGGGGAGATATATGGCTACACCTTC; CDR3aa: CASSEGGEIYGYTF
j_gene: TRBJ2-1; d_gene: TRBD1; abundance: NA; v_gene: TRBV27; CDR3nt: TGTGCCAGCAGTTCACGACAGGGTCTACAGGGGGTGCAGTTCTTC; CDR3aa: CASSSRQGLQGVQFF
j_gene: TRBJ2-1; d_gene: NA; abundance: NA; v_gene: TRBV29-1; CDR3nt: TGCAGCGTTGTTTTGGAGGCATCCTACAATGAGCAGTTCTTC; CDR3aa: CSVVLEASYNEQFF
j_gene: TRBJ2-7; d_gene: NA; abundance: NA; v_gene: TRBV20-1; CDR3nt: TGCAGTGCCACCGGACCCGAGCAGTACTTC; CDR3aa: CSATGPEQYF
j_gene: TRBJ1-2; d_gene: NA; abundance: many; v_gene: TRBV11-2; CDR3nt: TGTGCCAGCAGCTTAGGGGGCCCTAACTATGGCTACACCTTC; CDR3aa: CASSLGGPNYGYTF
j_gene: TRBJ2-7; d_gene: TRBD1; abundance: NA; v_gene: TRBV6-5; CDR3nt: TGTGCCAGCAGTTACTCGGACAGGGGAGGGTACGAGCAGTACTTC; CDR3aa: CASSYSDRGGYEQYF
j_gene: TRBJ2-2; d_gene: TRBD2; abundance: few; v_gene: TRBV10-3; CDR3nt: TGTGCCATCCGAGGGCGGGAGAGGAACACCGGGGAGCTGTTTTTT; CDR3aa: CAIRGRERNTGELFF
j_gene: TRBJ2-2; d_gene: NA; abundance: NA; v_gene: TRBV2; CDR3nt: TGTGCCAGCGGGGACATGAGTGACGGGGAGCTGTTTTTT; CDR3aa: CASGDMSDGELFF
j_gene: TRBJ2-2; d_gene: TRBD2; abundance: NA; v_gene: TRBV6-4; CDR3nt: TGTGCCAGCAGACCGGGACTAGCGGGAGGGAACACCGGGGAGCTGTTTTTT; CDR3aa: CASRPGLAGGNTGELFF
j_gene: TRBJ2-5; d_gene: NA; abundance: NA; v_gene: TRBV19; CDR3nt: TGTGCCAGTAGTATAGAGGGGACCCAGTACTTC; CDR3aa: CASSIEGTQYF
j_gene: TRBJ1-2; d_gene: NA; abundance: few; v_gene: TRBV4-1; CDR3nt: TGCGCCAGCAGCCAAGAAATCCAGGGTGACTATGGCTACACCTTC; CDR3aa: CASSQEIQGDYGYTF
j_gene: TRBJ2-7; d_gene: TRBD1; abundance: NA; v_gene: TRBV5-1; CDR3nt: TGCGCCAGCAGCGGGGACAGGAAGATTAACGAGCAGTACTTC; CDR3aa: CASSGDRKINEQYF
j_gene: TRBJ2-3; d_gene: NA; abundance: NA; v_gene: TRBV4-1; CDR3nt: TGCGCCAGCAGCCAAGATCTTCCTAGAAGCACAGATACGCAGTATTTT; CDR3aa: CASSQDLPRSTDTQYF
j_gene: TRBJ2-3; d_gene: TRBD2; abundance: few; v_gene: TRBV9; CDR3nt: TGTGCCAGCAGCGTACAGACGACGGGAGCGGGAGTTCCCACAGATACGCAGTATTTT; CDR3aa: CASSVQTTGAGVPTDTQYF
j_gene: TRBJ1-1; d_gene: NA; abundance: NA; v_gene: TRBV10-2; CDR3nt: TGCGCCAGCAGTGGAACAGGGAGCACTGAAGCTTTCTTT; CDR3aa: CASSGTGSTEAFF
j_gene: TRBJ1-5; d_gene: TRBD1; abundance: NA; v_gene: TRBV5-1; CDR3nt: TGCGCCAGCAGCTCGACAGGGAGCGATCAGCCCCAGCATTTT; CDR3aa: CASSSTGSDQPQHF
j_gene: TRBJ2-2; d_gene: NA; abundance: few; v_gene: TRBV29-1; CDR3nt: TGCAGCGTTGGGACCCCCGCGGACACCGGGGAGCTGTTTTTT; CDR3aa: CSVGTPADTGELFF
j_gene: TRBJ2-5; d_gene: NA; abundance: once; v_gene: TRBV1; CDR3nt: TGCACCAGCAGCCAAGATTCAGGGGACGCCAAAGAGACCCAGTACTTC; CDR3aa: CTSSQDSGDAKETQYF
j_gene: TRBJ1-2; d_gene: NA; abundance: NA; v_gene: TRBV6-5; CDR3nt: TGTGCCAGCAGTTCCCTCGGTTGGGATCCCTATGGCTACACCTTC; CDR3aa: CASSSLGWDPYGYTF
j_gene: TRBJ2-5; d_gene: TRBD2; abundance: NA; v_gene: TRBV28; CDR3nt: TGTGCCAGCAGTTCCAGCGGGAGCTGGTCCAGAGAGACCCAGTACTTC; CDR3aa: CASSSSGSWSRETQYF
j_gene: TRBJ1-5; d_gene: NA; abundance: NA; v_gene: TRBV19; CDR3nt: TGTGCCAGTAGTTATGGGGGTCAGCCCCAGCATTTT; CDR3aa: CASSYGGQPQHF
j_gene: TRBJ2-1; d_gene: NA; abundance: once; v_gene: TRBV5-1; CDR3nt: TGCGCCAGCAGCTTGGTTCCGGGGATCTACAATGAGCAGTTCTTC; CDR3aa: CASSLVPGIYNEQFF
j_gene: TRBJ1-5; d_gene: NA; abundance: NA; v_gene: TRBV6-1; CDR3nt: TGTGCCAGCAGTGAAAGTCTGCTTTTGACCCAGCATTTT; CDR3aa: CASSESLLLTQHF
j_gene: TRBJ1-1; d_gene: NA; abundance: many; v_gene: TRBV19; CDR3nt: TGTGCCAGTAGTTGGCAGGAGGACACTGAAGCTTTCTTT; CDR3aa: CASSWQEDTEAFF
j_gene: TRBJ2-1; d_gene: TRBD2; abundance: NA; v_gene: TRBV5-6; CDR3nt: TGTGCCAGCAGCTATTTAGCGGGAGGGCGCAATGAGCAGTTCTTC; CDR3aa: CASSYLAGGRNEQFF
j_gene: TRBJ2-6; d_gene: NA; abundance: NA; v_gene: TRBV9; CDR3nt: TGTGCCAGCAGCGTACCCCGGGACTCAAGGACGACTGGGGCCAACGTCCTGACTTTC; CDR3aa: CASSVPRDSRTTGANVLTF
j_gene: TRBJ2-1; d_gene: NA; abundance: NA; v_gene: TRBV18; CDR3nt: TGTGCCAGCTCACCGGCAGGGGTCTATGAGCAGTTCTTC; CDR3aa: CASSPAGVYEQFF
j_gene: TRBJ2-3; d_gene: NA; abundance: few; v_gene: TRBV6-6; CDR3nt: TGTGCCAGCAGTTTCGGGTTGCTCGGGGATACGCAGTATTTT; CDR3aa: CASSFGLLGDTQYF
j_gene: TRBJ1-4; d_gene: NA; abundance: NA; v_gene: TRBV7-8; CDR3nt: TGTGCCAGCAGCTCTATGGGACTGACTAATGAAAAACTGTTTTTT; CDR3aa: CASSSMGLTNEKLFF
j_gene: TRBJ2-7; d_gene: NA; abundance: NA; v_gene: TRBV10-2; CDR3nt: TGCGCCAGCAGTACCGGGCTCAGGGTGACTTCCTACGAGCAGTACTTC; CDR3aa: CASSTGLRVTSYEQYF
j_gene: TRBJ2-1; d_gene: NA; abundance: once; v_gene: TRBV5-4; CDR3nt: TGTGCCAGCAGCTTGGCCAGGGGCAGTACCTACAATGAGCAGTTCTTC; CDR3aa: CASSLARGSTYNEQFF